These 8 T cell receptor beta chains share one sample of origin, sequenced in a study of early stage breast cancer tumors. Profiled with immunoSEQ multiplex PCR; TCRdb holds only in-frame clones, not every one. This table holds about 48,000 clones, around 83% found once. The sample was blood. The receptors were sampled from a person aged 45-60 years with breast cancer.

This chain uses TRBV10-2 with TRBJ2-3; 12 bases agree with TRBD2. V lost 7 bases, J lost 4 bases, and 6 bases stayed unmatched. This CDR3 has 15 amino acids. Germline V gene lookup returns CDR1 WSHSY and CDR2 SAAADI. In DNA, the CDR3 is TGCGCCAGCACCAAACTAGCGGGAGGTCCAGATACGCAGTATTTT. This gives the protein CASTKLAGGPDTQYF.

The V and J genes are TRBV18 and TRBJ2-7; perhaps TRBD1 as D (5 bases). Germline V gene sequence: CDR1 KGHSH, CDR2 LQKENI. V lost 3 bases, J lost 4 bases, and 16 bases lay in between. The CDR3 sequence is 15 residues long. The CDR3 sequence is CASSPSGQGRYEQYF. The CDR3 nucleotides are TGTGCCAGCTCACCCTCCGGGCAGGGTAGGTACGAGCAGTACTTC. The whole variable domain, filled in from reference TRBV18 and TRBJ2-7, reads NAGVMQNPRHLVRRRGQEARLRCSPMKGHSHVYWYRQLPEEGLKFMVYLQKENIIDESGMPKERFSAEFPKEGPSILRIQQVVRGDSAAYFCASSPSGQGRYEQYFGPGTRLTVT.

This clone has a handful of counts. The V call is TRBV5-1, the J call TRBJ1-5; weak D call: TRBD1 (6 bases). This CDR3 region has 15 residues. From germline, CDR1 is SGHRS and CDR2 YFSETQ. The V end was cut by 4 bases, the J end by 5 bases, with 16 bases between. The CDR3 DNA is TGCGCCAGCAGCCTATCGGACAGTACCTATCAGCCCCAGCATTTT. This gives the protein CASSLSDSTYQPQHF.

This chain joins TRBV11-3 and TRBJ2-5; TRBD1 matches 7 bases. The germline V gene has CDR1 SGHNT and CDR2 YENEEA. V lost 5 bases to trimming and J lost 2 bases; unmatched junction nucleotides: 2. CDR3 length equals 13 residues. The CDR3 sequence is CASSRRGQETQYF. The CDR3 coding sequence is TGTGCCAGCAGCCGCAGGGGGCAAGAGACCCAGTACTTC.

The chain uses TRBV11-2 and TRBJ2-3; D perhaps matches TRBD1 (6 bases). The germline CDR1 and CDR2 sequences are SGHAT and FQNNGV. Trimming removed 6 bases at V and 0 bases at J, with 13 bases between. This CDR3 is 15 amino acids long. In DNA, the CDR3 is TGTGCCAGCAGACCCCTCAGGGGTAGCACAGATACGCAGTATTTT. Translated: CASRPLRGSTDTQYF.

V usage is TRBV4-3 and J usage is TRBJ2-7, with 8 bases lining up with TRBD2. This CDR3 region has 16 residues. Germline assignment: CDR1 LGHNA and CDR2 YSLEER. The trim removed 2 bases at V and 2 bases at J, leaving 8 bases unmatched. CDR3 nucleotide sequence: TGCGCCAGCAGCCAAAACCTAGCGGGCCCCCCCTACGAGCAGTACTTC. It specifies CASSQNLAGPPYEQYF.

The CDR3 region has the DNA TGCGCCAGCAGTACGCCGGCAAACAATGAGCAGTTCTTC. Its translation is CASSTPANNEQFF. This rearrangement joins TRBV5-1 to TRBJ2-1, with no clear D. Trimming cost V 5 bases and J 5 bases, with 11 bases left between them. There are 13 residues in the CDR3. Germline lookup yields CDR1 SGHRS and CDR2 YFSETQ.

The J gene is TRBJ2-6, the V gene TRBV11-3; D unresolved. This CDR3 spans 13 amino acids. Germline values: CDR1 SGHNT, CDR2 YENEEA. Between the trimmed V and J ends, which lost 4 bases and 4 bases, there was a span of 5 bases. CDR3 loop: CASSSDGANVLTF. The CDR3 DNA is TGTGCCAGCAGCTCGGACGGGGCCAACGTCCTGACTTTC. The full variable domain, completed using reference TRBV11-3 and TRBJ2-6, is EAGVVQSPRYKIIEKKQPVAFWCNPISGHNTLYWYLQNLGQGPELLIRYENEEAVDDSQLPKDRFSAERLKGVDSTLKIQPAELGDSAVYLCASSSDGANVLTFGAGSRLTVL.